This T cell receptor beta chain was captured by sequencing in a study of cytomegalovirus exposure and HLA in healthy donors. Across the whole study: One earlier analysis, a look at around 170 million T cells, found 100 million to 130 million unique TCR beta sequences. The study's findings and limits: HLA allele associations emerged for roughly 17,000 TCR beta sequences in a later analysis, at 0.05 false discovery rate. Later work showed greater clonal expansion in HLA-associated TCR beta chains than in equally common others. A later analysis reportedly found fewer N-insertions in an Asian-associated ancestry cluster than the roughly 700-donor mean.

As concerns this clone: The antigen remains undetermined.

60 Vbeta and 13 Jbeta primers were used in PCR. The table came from immunoSEQ multiplex PCR; TCRdb's copy has only in-frame clones and leaves some out. Seen here are some 210,000 clones, almost 80% observed once, and the top ten hold 3% to 4%. With 6 bases clipped from V and 2 bases from J, the junction kept 7 bases outside the gene matches. CDR3 length: 15 residues. Germline assignment: CDR1 MNHEY and CDR2 SVGAGI. The V gene is TRBV6-5, the J gene TRBJ1-3; 7 bases are shared with TRBD1. The TCR sequence derives from a male donor in good health and CMV-seronegative. The sequencing input was PBMCs. CDR3 sequence: CASRLQGIAGNTIYF. The CDR3 DNA is TGTGCCAGCAGACTACAGGGGATCGCTGGAAACACCATATATTTT.